Sequencing of this T cell receptor beta chain was carried out in a study of cytomegalovirus exposure and HLA in healthy donors. PCR primers comprised 60 Vbeta and 13 Jbeta primers. Method: immunoSEQ multiplex PCR; TCRdb's copy keeps in-frame clones and lacks some. The data show some 110,000 clones, with roughly 74% seen just once and around 4% held by the top ten. Points on this clone: Its antigen is as yet unknown.

This CDR3 spans 16 amino acids. With 1 base removed from V and 3 bases from J, the gap between germline ends came to 16 bases. Germline CDR1 PRHDT, CDR2 FYEKMQ (reference sequence). Whole-study findings and limits: Later on, an analysis showed TCR association rates differing by HLA locus, with DRB1 the most and HLA-C the fewest.

This chain links TRBV13 with TRBJ2-7, with D perhaps matching TRBD2 (5 bases). Specimen: PBMCs. The clonotype comes from a man aged 35-49 years in good health and CMV-seronegative. The CDR3: CASSLAGGEPNYEQYF. The CDR3 DNA reads as TGTGCCAGCAGCTTAGCTGGAGGAGAGCCAAACTACGAGCAGTACTTC.